These 29 T cell receptor beta chains were sequenced from one sample in a study of Ad26.COV2.S vaccination and SARS-CoV-2 variants. Stated treatment: 15 to 20 received Ad26.COV2.S at low or high dose, single or two shots; about 5 received placebo; per-sample allocation not given. Sampling occurred on day 63 after the first vaccine or placebo injection. Sequenced by immunoSEQ multiplex PCR; TCRdb stores in-frame clones only, minus some. Of around 450,000 clones in the sample, 70% to 90% were seen once. The sequencing used peripheral blood, collected in a trial of Ad26.COV2.S vaccine versus placebo. The source of these receptors is a person aged 18-65 years who received the Ad26.COV2.S COVID-19 vaccine or a placebo.

The chain recombines TRBV27 with TRBJ2-2; possible D gene TRBD1, 6 bases. In germline, CDR1 is MNHEY, CDR2 SMNVEV (reference sequence). The germline V and J ends were trimmed by 5 bases and 2 bases, with 12 bases remaining between them. This CDR3 has 15 amino acids. The CDR3 spells CASSRRQDNTGELFF. The DNA for the CDR3 is TGTGCCAGCAGTCGGAGACAGGATAACACCGGGGAGCTGTTTTTT.

There are a few counts of this clone. The rearrangement links TRBV7-9 to TRBJ2-2, with 11 bases matching TRBD2. The CDR3 totals 18 residues. The junction had 7 bases not matched to a gene; V was cut back by 1 base and J by 3 bases. CDR1 is SEHNR and CDR2 is FQNEAQ in the germline V gene (reference sequence). CDR3 loop: CASSLGLAGLADTGELFF. DNA of the CDR3: TGTGCCAGCAGCTTAGGCCTGGCGGGACTAGCGGACACCGGGGAGCTGTTTTTT. Full variable domain (outside the CDR3, taken from reference TRBV7-9 and TRBJ2-2): DTGVSQNPRHKITKRGQNVTFRCDPISEHNRLYWYRQTLGQGPEFLTYFQNEAQLEKSRLLSDRFSAERPKGSFSTLEIQRTEQGDSAMYLCASSLGLAGLADTGELFFGEGSRLTVL.

The J gene is TRBJ1-2, the V gene TRBV28; D call uncertain. CDR3 size: 13 residues. Germline-derived CDR1 and CDR2 are MDHEN and SYDVKM. The V end was cut by 3 bases, the J end by 8 bases, with 13 bases between. The CDR3 bases are TGTGCCAGCAGTTTCGGACGGTTGGTGGGCTACACCTTC. Its protein is CASSFGRLVGYTF.

The chain uses TRBV2 and TRBJ2-7; no reliable D call. The CDR3 has 15 residues. CDR1 is SNHLY and CDR2 is FYNNEI in the germline V gene. Trimming left V 5 bases short and J 1 base short, with 15 bases between. CDR3 nucleotides: TGTGCCAGCAGTTATGGGATAGATGGATCCTACGAGCAGTACTTC. It codes for CASSYGIDGSYEQYF. Full variable domain (missing parts from reference TRBV2 and TRBJ2-7): EPEVTQTPSHQVTQMGQEVILRCVPISNHLYFYWYRQILGQKVEFLVSFYNNEISEKSEIFDDQFSVERPDGSNFTLKIRSTKLEDSAMYFCASSYGIDGSYEQYFGPGTRLTVT.

This clone occurred once. The chain is built from TRBV6-5 and TRBJ1-6; 7 bases are shared with TRBD1. Germline CDR1 and CDR2: MNHEY and SVGAGI. Unmatched junction bases numbered 6, after V lost 5 bases and J lost 5 bases. The CDR3 has 15 residues. DNA of the CDR3: TGTGCCAGCAGTAGGGACAGCCTCGATAATTCACCCCTCCACTTT. This sequence encodes CASSRDSLDNSPLHF.

In DNA, the CDR3 is TGTGCCAGTAGTATGGGGCAGGCTCTATATAGCAATCAGCCCCAGCATTTT. Translation gives CASSMGQALYSNQPQHF. The chain links TRBV19 to TRBJ1-5; D is possibly TRBD1 (5 bases). V lost 3 bases to trimming and J lost 0 bases, with 15 bases between them. In germline, CDR1 is LNHDA, CDR2 SQIVND (reference sequence). The CDR3 covers 17 residues.

The sample holds a few counts of this clone. The chain combines TRBV7-2 with TRBJ1-6; D ambiguous. CDR1 is SGHTA and CDR2 is FQGNSA in the germline V gene. V gave up 6 bases and J gave up 4 bases, with 7 bases separating them. The CDR3 consists of 13 residues. The CDR3 DNA is TGTGCCAGCAGTTCGAATTATAATTCACCCCTCCACTTT. Its translation: CASSSNYNSPLHF.

This chain joins TRBV5-4 and TRBJ2-7; a weak D match, TRBD2 (5 bases). Germline CDR1 SGHNT, CDR2 YYREEE (reference sequence). With 7 bases removed from V and 0 bases from J, the gap between germline ends came to 17 bases. The CDR3 extends over 15 amino acids. CDR3 nucleotides: TGTGCCAGCGCCAGACCGGGAACCAGCTCCTACGAGCAGTACTTC. Protein: CASARPGTSSYEQYF.

V and J are TRBV4-3 and TRBJ2-6; D gene ambiguous. CDR3 size: 18 residues. Trimming took off 4 bases at V and 1 base at J, with 17 bases between the two ends. Germline loops: CDR1 LGHNA, CDR2 YSLEER. The CDR3 nucleotides are TGCGCCAGCAGCCGCAAGATCGGGTTAAATTCTGGGGCCAACGTCCTGACTTTC. Amino acid sequence: CASSRKIGLNSGANVLTF.

The chain joins TRBV9 to TRBJ1-2; D is perhaps TRBD1 (6 bases). This CDR3 comprises 17 residues. Per the germline V gene, CDR1 is SGDLS and CDR2 is YYNGEE. V lost 4 bases to trimming and J lost 8 bases, with 27 bases between them. Here the CDR3 reads CASSIPLGGSGSSGYTF. CDR3 nucleotide sequence: TGTGCCAGCAGCATTCCTCTCGGGGGCAGCGGATCGTCCGGCTACACCTTC.

V and J are TRBV14 and TRBJ2-3; 10 bases map to TRBD2. This CDR3 spans 18 amino acids. CDR1 SGHDN and CDR2 FVKESK come from the germline V gene. V gave up 4 bases and J gave up 4 bases; unmatched junction bases: 14. CDR3 amino acids: CASSLLGGASGGSDTQYF. Here the CDR3 DNA reads TGTGCCAGCAGCCTACTCGGGGGTGCTAGCGGGGGTTCAGATACGCAGTATTTT. The whole variable domain, filled in from reference TRBV14 and TRBJ2-3, reads EAGVTQFPSHSVIEKGQTVTLRCDPISGHDNLYWYRRVMGKEIKFLLHFVKESKQDESGMPNNRFLAERTGGTYSTLKVQPAELEDSGVYFCASSLLGGASGGSDTQYFGPGTRLTVL.

The chain uses TRBV15 and TRBJ2-5; TRBD1 or TRBD2 may be the D gene (6 bases each). Trimming took 0 bases from V and 5 from J, leaving 16 bases between them. Germline V CDR1 and CDR2: LNHNV, YYDKDF (reference sequence). The CDR3 is 16 residues long. The CDR3 here is CATSREPGARGETQYF. In DNA form, the CDR3 reads TGTGCCACCAGCAGAGAGCCGGGAGCTAGGGGGGAGACCCAGTACTTC. Looking up the rest from reference TRBV15 and TRBJ2-5 gives the full variable domain: DAMVIQNPRYQVTQFGKPVTLSCSQTLNHNVMYWYQQKSSQAPKLLFHYYDKDFNNEADTPDNFQSRRPNTSFCFLDIRSPGLGDTAMYLCATSREPGARGETQYFGPGTRLLVL.

This chain uses TRBV30 with TRBJ2-3; 9 bases fit TRBD2. V dropped 1 base and J dropped 2; count of bases not matched to a gene: 7. The CDR3 totals 16 residues. CDR1 GTSNPN and CDR2 SVGIG come from the germline V gene (reference sequence). The CDR3 nucleotides are TGTGCCTGGAGTGGCTCGACTAGCGGTTACACAGATACGCAGTATTTT. Its translation is CAWSGSTSGYTDTQYF.

CDR3 DNA sequence: TGTGCCAGCAGTGACACCGGTTGGGGAGGTCAAGAGACCCAGTACTTC. The encoded protein is CASSDTGWGGQETQYF. V is TRBV6-1 and J is TRBJ2-5, with a possible D match to TRBD2 (6 bases). The germline V and J ends were trimmed by 3 bases and 2 bases, with 16 bases remaining between them. Germline CDR1 reads MNHNS; CDR2 reads SASEGT. This CDR3 region has 16 residues.

The gene calls are TRBV5-8 and TRBJ1-1; maybe TRBD1 (5 bases). V was shortened by 1 base and J by 6 bases, with 19 bases between the two germline ends. Per germline, CDR1 SGHTS and CDR2 YDEGEE. CDR3 length equals 16 residues. CDR3 bases: TGTGCCAGCAGCTTGTGGGGCGCAACCTCTACCGCTGAAGCTTTCTTT. It specifies CASSLWGATSTAEAFF.

The rearrangement links TRBV4-1 to TRBJ1-3, with TRBD1 matching 9 bases. Germline V CDR1 and CDR2: MGHRA, YSYEKL. This CDR3 is built from 16 residues. V trimming: 4 bases; J trimming: 4 bases; junction bases outside the gene matches: 8. This chain's CDR3 is CASSRRDREGGNTIYF. DNA of the CDR3: TGCGCCAGCAGCCGGCGGGACAGGGAAGGCGGAAACACCATATATTTT.

This chain connects TRBV28 to TRBJ2-7, with D uncertain. The CDR3 extends over 14 amino acids. CDR1 is MDHEN, CDR2 SYDVKM, per germline. Trimming took 3 bases from V and 2 from J, leaving 11 bases between them. CDR3 sequence reads: CASSFRQNTYEQYF. DNA for the CDR3: TGTGCCAGCAGTTTTCGCCAGAATACCTACGAGCAGTACTTC.

As concerns this clone: Within the sample, other DNA sequences also encode this same CDR3. This chain links TRBV12-3 or TRBV12-4 with TRBJ1-5; D may be TRBD1 (6 bases). V was cut by 2 bases and J by 5 bases, with 7 bases left in between. The CDR3 has 13 residues. The CDR3 coding sequence is TGTGCCAGCAGTTTACGGGGGCATCAGCCCCAGCATTTT. Its protein is CASSLRGHQPQHF.

The CDR3 DNA is TGCGCCAGCAGCTTGGACGGGGGGGCCGTCACCGGGGAGCTGTTTTTT. Translation gives CASSLDGGAVTGELFF. This sequence joins TRBV5-1 and TRBJ2-2; 8 bases fit TRBD2. Germline trimming cut 0 bases from V and 4 bases from J; bases unmatched to any gene: 5. The CDR3 covers 16 residues. CDR1 and CDR2 from the germline V gene are SGHRS and YFSETQ.

The rearrangement joins TRBV6-4 to TRBJ2-1; 7 nucleotides align to TRBD1. The trim removed 2 bases at V and 9 bases at J, leaving 4 bases unmatched. This CDR3 spans 13 amino acids. Looked up from germline, CDR1 is MRHNA and CDR2 is SNTAGT. CDR3 loop: CASSDQGVGEQFF. CDR3 in DNA: TGTGCCAGCAGTGACCAGGGGGTGGGTGAGCAGTTCTTC.

This chain connects TRBV7-9 to TRBJ1-3; D remains unclear. The ends were cut back, 5 bases at V and 4 bases at J, with 6 bases in the middle. CDR1 is SEHNR, CDR2 FQNEAQ, per germline (reference sequence). The CDR3 is made up of 12 amino acids. As DNA, the CDR3 is TGTGCCAGCAGCATCAGGGGAAACACCATATATTTT. It encodes CASSIRGNTIYF.

J is TRBJ2-7 and V is TRBV6-2 or TRBV6-3, with TRBD2 as a possible D gene (7 bases). V lost 2 bases to trimming and J lost 9 bases, with 17 bases between them. Germline CDR1 reads MNHEY; CDR2 reads SVGEGT. This CDR3 comprises 14 residues. Here the CDR3 DNA reads TGTGCCAGCAGTTACCGGCGGGGGCCAGCTTTGCAGTACTTC. Amino acid sequence: CASSYRRGPALQYF.

This clone was seen only once. The chain recombines TRBV20-1 with TRBJ2-7; no firm D call. V lost 3 bases to trimming and J lost 3 bases, with 3 bases between them. Germline V lookup: CDR1 DFQATT, CDR2 SNEGSKA (reference sequence). CDR3 size: 10 residues. The CDR3 sequence is CSASNYEQYF. The CDR3 DNA is TGCAGTGCTAGTAACTACGAGCAGTACTTC.

J is TRBJ2-5 and V is TRBV5-8; D is possibly TRBD1 or TRBD2 (5 bases each). The V end was cut by 0 bases, the J end by 1 base, with 7 bases between. The V gene's germline CDR1 is SGHTS and CDR2 YDEGEE. This CDR3 spans 14 amino acids. CDR3 sequence (DNA): TGTGCCAGCAGCTTGGGGGGGACCCAAGAGACCCAGTACTTC. Amino acid sequence: CASSLGGTQETQYF.

This clone was picked up one time. The rearrangement links TRBV11-2 to TRBJ2-4; the D gene is possibly TRBD2 (6 bases). The CDR3 is made up of 18 amino acids. V was pared by 1 base and J by 0 bases, with 16 bases between. Germline loops: CDR1 SGHAT, CDR2 FQNNGV. Here the CDR3 DNA reads TGTGCCAGCAGCTTAGGATCGGGGGTAAGAGGAGCCAAAAACATTCAGTACTTC. This sequence encodes CASSLGSGVRGAKNIQYF.

The chain carries TRBV30 and TRBJ1-3; D is perhaps TRBD1 (5 bases). The CDR3 is 15 amino acids. Trimming removed 1 base from V and 1 base from J, with 11 bases in between. Per the germline V gene, CDR1 is GTSNPN and CDR2 is SVGIG (reference sequence). In DNA, the CDR3 is TGTGCCTGGAGTGAGGGGCCAGCATCTGGAAACACCATATATTTT. It translates to CAWSEGPASGNTIYF.

This chain uses TRBV14 with TRBJ2-5; TRBD2 matches at 13 bases. After removal of 4 bases from V and 2 bases from J, the junction contained 4 bases not matched to a gene. The germline gives CDR1 SGHDN, CDR2 FVKESK. There are 16 residues in the CDR3. This CDR3 is CASSPGLAGQQETQYF. CDR3 DNA: TGTGCCAGCAGCCCGGGACTAGCGGGACAACAAGAGACCCAGTACTTC.

This clone occurred once. V gene TRBV4-3 combines with J gene TRBJ2-3; D may match TRBD1 or TRBD2 (5 bases each). V dropped 2 bases and J dropped 1 base, with 10 bases sitting between them. The CDR3 length is 15 residues. From germline, CDR1 is LGHNA and CDR2 YSLEER. The CDR3: CASSQRGARTDTQYF. For the CDR3, the DNA is TGCGCCAGCAGCCAAAGGGGAGCCCGCACAGATACGCAGTATTTT.

The chain recombines TRBV5-5 with TRBJ1-1, with D unresolved. Germline-derived CDR1 and CDR2 are SGHKS and YYEKEE (reference sequence). V was cut by 0 bases and J by 3 bases, with 6 bases left in between. The CDR3 covers 13 residues. CDR3 protein: CASSLGGDTEAFF. The CDR3 DNA sequence: TGTGCCAGCAGCTTGGGGGGTGACACTGAAGCTTTCTTT.